This TCR beta chain originates from a study of T-cell memory formation after mild COVID-19. CDR1 MNHNY and CDR2 SVGAGI come from the germline V gene (reference sequence). The CDR3 runs 10 residues. V was pared by 8 bases and J by 5 bases, with 6 bases between. TCR alpha and TCR beta cDNA libraries with sample barcodes and UMIs came from 5'RACE using constant-segment primers. From the 5' RACE reads, TCRdb called clonotypes with MiXCR, one entry per CDR3 protein. Among roughly 510,000 distinct CDR3 sequences listed, around 15% were seen once. The origin of this receptor is an adult woman who had mild COVID-19 (a few samples of this study predate the infection). Cell type and time point are not known. J is TRBJ1-1 and V is TRBV6-6; D call uncertain. Specimen: PBMCs or a T cell subset sorted from them (not recorded which). CDR3 bases: TGTGCCAGCCGGGAGACTGAAGCTTTCTTT. Translated, it gives CASRETEAFF.